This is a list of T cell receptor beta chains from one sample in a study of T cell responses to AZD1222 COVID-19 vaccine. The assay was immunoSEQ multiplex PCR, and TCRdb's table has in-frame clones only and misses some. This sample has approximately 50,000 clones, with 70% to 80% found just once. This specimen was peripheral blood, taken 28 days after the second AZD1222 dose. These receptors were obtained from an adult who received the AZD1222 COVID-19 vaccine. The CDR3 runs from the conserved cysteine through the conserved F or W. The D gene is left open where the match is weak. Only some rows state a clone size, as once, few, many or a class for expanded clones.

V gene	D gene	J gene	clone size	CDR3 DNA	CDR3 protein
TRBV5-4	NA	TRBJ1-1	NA	TGTGCCAGCAGCTTGGAAGGGCAGCCGCTCGACGCTTTCTTT	CASSLEGQPLDAFF
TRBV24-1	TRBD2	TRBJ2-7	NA	TGTGCCACCAGTGCCACCAGCGGGAGACGGGACGAGCAGTACTTC	CATSATSGRRDEQYF
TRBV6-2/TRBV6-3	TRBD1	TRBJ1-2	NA	TGTGCCAGCAGTTCCGACAGGGTCGGCTATGGCTACACCTTC	CASSSDRVGYGYTF
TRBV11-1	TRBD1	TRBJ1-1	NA	TGTGCCAGCAGCTGGGGACAGGGGAACACTGAAGCTTTCTTT	CASSWGQGNTEAFF
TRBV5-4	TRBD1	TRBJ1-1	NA	TGTGCCAGCAGCTTACAGGGGACAACTGAAGCTTTCTTT	CASSLQGTTEAFF
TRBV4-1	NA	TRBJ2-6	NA	TGCGCCAGCAGCCAAGACGGGCCCCAGGTTGGGGCCAACGTCCTGACTTTC	CASSQDGPQVGANVLTF
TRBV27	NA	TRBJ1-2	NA	TGTGCCAGCAGGGATGACAGGTTCGGCTACACCTTC	CASRDDRFGYTF
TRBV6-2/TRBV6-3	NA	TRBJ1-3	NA	TGTGCCAGCAGTTACTCGGAAAACACCATATATTTT	CASSYSENTIYF
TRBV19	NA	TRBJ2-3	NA	TGTGCCAGTAGTCCAGGGGCGCTGGGAGATACGCAGTATTTT	CASSPGALGDTQYF
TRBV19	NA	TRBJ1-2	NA	TGTGCCAGTACCCAACATGGCGATAACTATGGCTACACCTTC	CASTQHGDNYGYTF
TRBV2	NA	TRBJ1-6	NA	TGTGCCAGCAGTGAAGACAGGGTTCGGTCACCCCTCCACTTT	CASSEDRVRSPLHF
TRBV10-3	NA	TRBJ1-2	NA	TGTGCCATCAGTGAATTTCTGCGTGGAGGGCAGGCGGTGGAAGGCTACACCTTC	CAISEFLRGGQAVEGYTF
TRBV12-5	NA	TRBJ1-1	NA	TGTGCTAGTGGTTTGGTTGGGGGCACTGAAGCTTTCTTT	CASGLVGGTEAFF
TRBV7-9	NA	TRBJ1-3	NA	TGTGCCAGCAGCTTCTTACAGACACTCTCTGGAAACACCATATATTTT	CASSFLQTLSGNTIYF
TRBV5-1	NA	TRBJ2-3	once	TGCGCCAGCAGCTTGGCCGGCGTCACAGATACGCAGTATTTT	CASSLAGVTDTQYF
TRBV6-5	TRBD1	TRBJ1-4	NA	TGTGCCAGCAGTACGGACAGGGTACCCGAAAAACTGTTTTTT	CASSTDRVPEKLFF
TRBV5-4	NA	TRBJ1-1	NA	TGTGCCAGCAGCTTGGGTCGGGGGGCTGAGAACACTGAAGCTTTCTTT	CASSLGRGAENTEAFF
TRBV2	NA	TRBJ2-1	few	TGTGCCAGCAGGGCAGGGGGGAGCTCCTACAATGAGCAGTTCTTC	CASRAGGSSYNEQFF
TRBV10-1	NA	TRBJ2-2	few	TGCGCCAGCCGCCCTGGACCGAACACCGGGGAGCTGTTTTTT	CASRPGPNTGELFF
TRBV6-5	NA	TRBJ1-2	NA	TGTGCCAGTTTAGGTACCTATGGCTACACCTTC	CASLGTYGYTF
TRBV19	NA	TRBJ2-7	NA	TGTGCCAGTAGTGCCGGACACCTCTACGAGCAGTACTTC	CASSAGHLYEQYF
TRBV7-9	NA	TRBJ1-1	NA	TGTGCCAGCAGGAGGGGCATCCTGGGGACTGAAGCTTTCTTT	CASRRGILGTEAFF
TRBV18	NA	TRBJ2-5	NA	TGTGCCAGCTCACCCAACCAAGAGACCCAGTACTTC	CASSPNQETQYF
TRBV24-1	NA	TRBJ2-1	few	TGTGCCACCAGTGATTTACTCAGGTCGGACAATGAGCAGTTCTTC	CATSDLLRSDNEQFF
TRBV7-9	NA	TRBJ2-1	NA	TGTGCCAGCAGCCTAGCTACTAACGACAGATTTTACAATGAGCAGTTCTTC	CASSLATNDRFYNEQFF
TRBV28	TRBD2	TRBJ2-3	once	TGTGCCAGCAGCCCACTAGGCGGGGGGAGCACAGATACGCAGTATTTT	CASSPLGGGSTDTQYF
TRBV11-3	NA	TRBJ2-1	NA	TGTGCCAGCAGCTTAGATGGGGCAGGCGCAAATGAGCAGTTCTTC	CASSLDGAGANEQFF
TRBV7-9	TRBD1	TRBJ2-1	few	TGTGCCAGCAGCGGACTTGGACAGGGTGGGACCACGGAATACAATGAGCAGTTCTTC	CASSGLGQGGTTEYNEQFF
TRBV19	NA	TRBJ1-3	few	TGTGCCAGTAGCCGAGCGGCTACTAACTCTGGAAACACCATATATTTT	CASSRAATNSGNTIYF
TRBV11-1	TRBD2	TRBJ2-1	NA	TGTGCCAGCAGCTCTAGCGGGGTTGACCATGAGCAGTTCTTC	CASSSSGVDHEQFF
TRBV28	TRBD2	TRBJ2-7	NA	TGTGCCAGCAGCTTCACTAGCGGGGCCTACGAGCAGTACTTC	CASSFTSGAYEQYF
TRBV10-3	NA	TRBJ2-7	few	TGTGCCATCAGTGAGTACTACTCCTACGAGCAGTACTTC	CAISEYYSYEQYF
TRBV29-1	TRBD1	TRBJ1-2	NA	TGCAGCGTTGATAGAGACAGGGGGAAGTATGGCTACACCTTC	CSVDRDRGKYGYTF